This TCR beta chain originates from a study of cytomegalovirus exposure and HLA in healthy donors. Study at large: There were approximately 81 million unique TCRs (from HLA-typed donors) in an early data release.

On this clone: Its antigen is unknown.

Germline trimming cut 4 bases from V and 3 bases from J; bases unmatched to any gene: 12. Germline lookup yields CDR1 SGHRS and CDR2 YFSETQ. The CDR3 sequence is 19 residues long. Notes on the study in general: Several of the most significant clusters were apparently associated with common viral pathogens in a later analysis.

Researchers ran the PCR with 60 Vbeta and 13 Jbeta primers. Assay used: immunoSEQ multiplex PCR; TCRdb lists only in-frame clones, some missing. The sample includes over 150,000 clones, about 81% of them seen just once. The sample was PBMCs. The chain recombines TRBV5-1 with TRBJ2-6, with 11 bases identical to TRBD2. This TCR derives from a girl between 10 and 17 years old in good health and CMV-seropositive. CDR3: CASSPSGLAGGLGANVLTF. For the CDR3, the DNA is TGCGCCAGCAGCCCGTCGGGTCTAGCGGGAGGACTTGGGGCCAACGTCCTGACTTTC.